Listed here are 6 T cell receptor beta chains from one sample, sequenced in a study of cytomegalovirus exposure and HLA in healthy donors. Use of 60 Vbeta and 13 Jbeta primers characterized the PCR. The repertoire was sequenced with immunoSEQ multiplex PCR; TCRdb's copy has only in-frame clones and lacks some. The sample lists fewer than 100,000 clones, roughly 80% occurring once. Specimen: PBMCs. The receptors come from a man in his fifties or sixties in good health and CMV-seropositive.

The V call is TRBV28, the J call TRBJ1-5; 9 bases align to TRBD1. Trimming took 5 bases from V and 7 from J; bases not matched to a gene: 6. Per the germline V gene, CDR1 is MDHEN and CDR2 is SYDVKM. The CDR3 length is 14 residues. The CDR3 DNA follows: TGTGCCAGCAGTCAACAGGGGGCAGGACAGCCCCAGCATTTT. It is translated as CASSQQGAGQPQHF.

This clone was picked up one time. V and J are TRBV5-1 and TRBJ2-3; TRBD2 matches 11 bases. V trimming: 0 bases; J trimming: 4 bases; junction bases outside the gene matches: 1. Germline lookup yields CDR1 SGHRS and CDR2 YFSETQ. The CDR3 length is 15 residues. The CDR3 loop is CASSLGSGGADTQYF. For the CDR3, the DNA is TGCGCCAGCAGCTTGGGTAGCGGGGGGGCAGATACGCAGTATTTT.

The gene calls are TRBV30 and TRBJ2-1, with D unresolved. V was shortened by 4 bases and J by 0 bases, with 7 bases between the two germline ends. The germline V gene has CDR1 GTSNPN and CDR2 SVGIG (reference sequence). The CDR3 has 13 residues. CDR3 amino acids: CAWNSGSYNEQFF. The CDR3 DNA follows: TGTGCCTGGAATTCAGGCTCCTACAATGAGCAGTTCTTC.

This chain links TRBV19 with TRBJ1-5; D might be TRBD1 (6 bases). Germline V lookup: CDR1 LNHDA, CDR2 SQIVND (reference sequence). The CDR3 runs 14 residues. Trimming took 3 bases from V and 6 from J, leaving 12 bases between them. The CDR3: CASSISQGLQPQHF. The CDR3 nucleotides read TGTGCCAGTAGTATCTCACAGGGTCTTCAGCCCCAGCATTTT.

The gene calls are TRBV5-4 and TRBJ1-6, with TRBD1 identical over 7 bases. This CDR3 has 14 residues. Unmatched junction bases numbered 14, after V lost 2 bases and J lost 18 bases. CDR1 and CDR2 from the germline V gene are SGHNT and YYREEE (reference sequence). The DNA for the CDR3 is TGTGCCAGCAGCTTCCCCCCCGACAGGGCAAGCCGCCACTTT. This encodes CASSFPPDRASRHF. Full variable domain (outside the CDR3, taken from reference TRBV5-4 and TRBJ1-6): ETGVTQSPTHLIKTRGQQVTLRCSSQSGHNTVSWYQQALGQGPQFIFQYYREEENGRGNFPPRFSGLQFPNYSSELNVNALELDDSALYLCASSFPPDRASRHFGNGTRLTVT.

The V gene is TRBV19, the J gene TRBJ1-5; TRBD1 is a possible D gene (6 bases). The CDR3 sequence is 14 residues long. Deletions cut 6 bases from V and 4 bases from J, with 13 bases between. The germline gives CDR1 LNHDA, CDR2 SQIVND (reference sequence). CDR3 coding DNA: TGTGCCAGTAGGGGAAGTACAGGGAATCAGCCCCAGCATTTT. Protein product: CASRGSTGNQPQHF. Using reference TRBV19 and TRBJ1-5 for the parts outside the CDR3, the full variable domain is DGGITQSPKYLFRKEGQNVTLSCEQNLNHDAMYWYRQDPGQGLRLIYYSQIVNDFQKGDIAEGYSVSREKKESFPLTVTSAQKNPTAFYLCASRGSTGNQPQHFGDGTRLSIL.